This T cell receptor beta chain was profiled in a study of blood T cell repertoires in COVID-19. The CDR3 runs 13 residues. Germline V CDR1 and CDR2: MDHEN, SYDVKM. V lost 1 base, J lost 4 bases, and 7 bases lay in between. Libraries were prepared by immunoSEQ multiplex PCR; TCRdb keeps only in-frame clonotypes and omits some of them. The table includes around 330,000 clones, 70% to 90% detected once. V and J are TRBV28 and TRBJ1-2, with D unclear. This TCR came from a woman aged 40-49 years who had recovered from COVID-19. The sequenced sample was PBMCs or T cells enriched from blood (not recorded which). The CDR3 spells CASSLSPSYGYTF. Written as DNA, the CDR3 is TGTGCCAGCAGTTTATCCCCTTCCTATGGCTACACCTTC.